Listed here are 21 T cell receptor beta chains from one sample, sequenced in a study of blood T cells in healthy people across ages. Using a J-beta primer mix together with a sample-barcoded 5' primer, a second PCR was run for roughly 6 to 12 cycles. TCRdb reanalysed the 5' RACE reads using MiXCR and keeps one entry per CDR3 protein. Seen here are 790,000 or so distinct CDR3 sequences, more than 50% observed once, and the top ten hold around 25%. The sequenced sample consisted of blood. Source of these receptors: a man in his forties in good health.

This clonotype appeared many times. This chain links TRBV13 with TRBJ2-5, with 7 bases fitting TRBD2. Trimming cost V 4 bases and J 4 bases; bases outside gene matches: 6. Per germline, CDR1 PRHDT and CDR2 FYEKMQ (reference sequence). The CDR3 covers 14 residues. The CDR3 sequence: CASSSTSDPETQYF. The DNA of the CDR3 is TGTGCCAGCAGCTCCACTAGCGATCCAGAGACCCAGTACTTC.

The chain has TRBV10-3 and TRBJ2-3; 8 nucleotides align to TRBD2. The CDR3 length is 14 residues. V shed 2 bases, J shed 6 bases, and the junction held 4 bases outside the gene matches. Germline CDR1 reads ENHRY; CDR2 reads SYGVKD. CDR3 sequence reads: CAISEPSGSDTQYF. As DNA, the CDR3 is TGTGCCATCAGTGAGCCAAGCGGGAGTGATACGCAGTATTTT.

The rearrangement joins TRBV20-1 to TRBJ2-5; tentative D call: TRBD2 (5 bases). The DNA end is more similar to TRBJ2-7, so the J call may be wrong. Germline CDR1 is DFQATT and CDR2 is SNEGSKA (reference sequence). The CDR3 is 14 amino acids. In DNA form, the CDR3 reads TGCAGTGCCACCGATTCGGGGTATAGGGACGAGCAGTACTTC. Encoded protein: CSATDSGYRDEQYF.

This clonotype came up a few times. The rearrangement joins TRBV7-2 to TRBJ1-5; D call uncertain. This CDR3 has 13 residues. V gave up 5 bases and J gave up 3 bases, with 8 bases separating them. In germline, CDR1 is SGHTA, CDR2 FQGNSA. CDR3 protein: CASSPRINQPQHF. As DNA, the CDR3 is TGTGCCAGCAGCCCTAGGATCAATCAGCCCCAGCATTTT. The whole variable domain, remainder taken from reference TRBV7-2 and TRBJ1-5, is GAGVSQSPSNKVTEKGKDVELRCDPISGHTALYWYRQSLGQGLEFLIYFQGNSAPDKSGLPSDRFSAERTGGSVSTLTIQRTQQEDSAVYLCASSPRINQPQHFGDGTRLSIL.

This clonotype has just a few counts. The CDR3 sequence is CASSAGGPYEQYF. The CDR3 DNA is TGTGCCAGCAGCGCCGGGGGTCCTTACGAGCAGTACTTC. This chain uses TRBV9 with TRBJ2-7; a weak D match, TRBD2 (6 bases). The CDR3 length is 13 residues. CDR1 and CDR2 from the germline V gene are SGDLS and YYNGEE. Between the trimmed V and J ends, which lost 3 bases and 4 bases, there was a span of 11 bases.

The chain carries TRBV6-2 or TRBV6-3 and TRBJ2-5; D tentatively fits TRBD1 or TRBD2 (5 bases each). CDR1 is MNHEY and CDR2 is SVGEGT in the germline V gene. The CDR3 sequence is 14 residues long. V gave up 7 bases and J gave up 2 bases, with 14 bases separating them. CDR3 DNA: TGTGCCAGCACCAGGGACGCGCGACAAGAGACCCAGTACTTC. It yields the protein CASTRDARQETQYF.

V and J are TRBV3-1 and TRBJ2-3; 7 nucleotides agree with TRBD1. V gave up 4 bases and J gave up 1 base; unmatched junction bases: 8. The CDR3 spans 16 residues. Germline CDR1 LGHDT, CDR2 YNNKEL (reference sequence). CDR3 protein: CASSRRGQGGTDTQYF. In nucleotides, the CDR3 is TGTGCCAGCAGCCGGCGCGGCCAGGGGGGCACAGATACGCAGTATTTT.

Concerning this clonotype itself: A read error may produce the germline difference seen at one junction end. The CDR3 protein is CASSPPLKTDFYEQYF. The CDR3 DNA is TGTGCTAGCTCACCACCCCTAAAGACAGATTTCTACGAGCAGTACTTC. The chain couples TRBV18 to TRBJ2-7; a weak D match, TRBD1 (5 bases). The germline V gene has CDR1 KGHSH and CDR2 LQKENI. The CDR3 consists of 16 residues. The full variable domain, with the rest looked up from reference TRBV18 and TRBJ2-7, is NAGVMQNPRHLVRRRGQEARLRCSPMKGHSHVYWYRQLPEEGLKFMVYLQKENIIDESGMPKERFSAEFPKEGPSILRIQQVVRGDSAAYFCASSPPLKTDFYEQYFGPGTRLTVT.

This chain links TRBV7-2 with TRBJ2-1, with 7 bases lining up with TRBD2. This CDR3 spans 16 amino acids. Germline loops: CDR1 SGHTA, CDR2 FQGNSA. V gave up 2 bases and J gave up 0 bases; unmatched junction bases: 4. The CDR3 sequence is CASSLFGGGSYNEQFF. Here the CDR3 DNA reads TGTGCCAGCAGCTTATTTGGGGGGGGCTCCTACAATGAGCAGTTCTTC. The entire variable domain, with the rest obtained from reference TRBV7-2 and TRBJ2-1, is as follows: GAGVSQSPSNKVTEKGKDVELRCDPISGHTALYWYRQSLGQGLEFLIYFQGNSAPDKSGLPSDRFSAERTGGSVSTLTIQRTQQEDSAVYLCASSLFGGGSYNEQFFGPGTRLTVL.

This rearrangement joins TRBV5-1 to TRBJ2-7; D possibly corresponds to TRBD1 (6 bases). This CDR3 region has 13 residues. V was trimmed by 5 bases and J by 4 bases, leaving 13 bases between them. Per germline, CDR1 SGHRS and CDR2 YFSETQ. This chain's CDR3 is CASSSQGQYEQYF. CDR3 in DNA: TGCGCCAGCAGTAGCCAGGGACAATACGAGCAGTACTTC.

V is TRBV19 and J is TRBJ1-2; the D gene is possibly TRBD1 (5 bases). Per germline, CDR1 LNHDA and CDR2 SQIVND (reference sequence). The CDR3 extends over 14 amino acids. V was shortened by 11 bases and J by 2 bases, with 18 bases between the two germline ends. The CDR3 protein is CASNVGWGNYGYTF. The CDR3 coding sequence is TGTGCCTCCAACGTCGGCTGGGGCAACTATGGCTACACCTTC.

V gene TRBV4-1 combines with J gene TRBJ2-3, with no clear D. V dropped 0 bases and J dropped 0 bases, with 10 bases sitting between them. The CDR3 runs 16 residues. The germline V gene has CDR1 MGHRA and CDR2 YSYEKL. CDR3 loop: CASSQESRRSTDTQYF. As DNA, the CDR3 is TGCGCCAGCAGCCAAGAGTCCCGGCGGAGCACAGATACGCAGTATTTT.

In regard to this clonotype: The germline gene is not matched at one end of the junction; a read error may be the cause. The chain uses TRBV29-1 and TRBJ2-3; D is undetermined. From germline, CDR1 is SQVTM and CDR2 ANQGSEA. This CDR3 spans 11 amino acids. The CDR3 spells CSVRSTDTRYF. CDR3 nucleotides: TGCAGCGTCCGTAGCACAGATACGCGGTATTTT.

This clonotype was observed a few times. This chain links TRBV27 with TRBJ2-5, with unresolved D. V was trimmed by 2 bases and J by 8 bases, leaving 6 bases between them. From germline, CDR1 is MNHEY and CDR2 SMNVEV (reference sequence). CDR3 length: 11 residues. CDR3 sequence reads: CASSLPETQYF. For the CDR3, the DNA is TGTGCCAGCAGTTTACCGGAAACCCAGTACTTC.

J is TRBJ1-1 and V is TRBV4-3; the match to TRBD1 covers 11 bases. Trimming at V came to 1 base and at J to 6 bases, leaving 7 bases not matched to a gene. In germline, CDR1 is LGHNA, CDR2 YSLEER. This CDR3 contains 16 residues. This chain's CDR3 is CASSQVAGTGGPEAFF. CDR3 coding DNA: TGCGCCAGCAGCCAAGTCGCCGGGACAGGGGGACCTGAAGCTTTCTTT.

This clonotype was seen more than once but under ten times. This chain links TRBV7-2 with TRBJ2-7, with D possibly matching TRBD2 (5 bases). V gave up 5 bases and J gave up 3 bases, with 17 bases separating them. The CDR3 is 15 residues long. Germline V gene data show CDR1 as SGHTA and CDR2 as FQGNSA. Written as DNA, the CDR3 is TGTGCCAGCAGCGCGACTGCGGGCGGTTTCTACGAGCAGTACTTC. It yields the protein CASSATAGGFYEQYF. The full variable domain, completed using reference TRBV7-2 and TRBJ2-7, is GAGVSQSPSNKVTEKGKDVELRCDPISGHTALYWYRQSLGQGLEFLIYFQGNSAPDKSGLPSDRFSAERTGGSVSTLTIQRTQQEDSAVYLCASSATAGGFYEQYFGPGTRLTVT.

This clonotype has a handful of counts. This chain connects TRBV29-1 to TRBJ2-7, with D perhaps assigned TRBD1 or TRBD2 (5 bases each). This CDR3 is 13 amino acids long. The germline V gene encodes CDR1 SQVTM and CDR2 ANQGSEA. V shed 2 bases and J shed 1 base, with 9 bases lying between them. The CDR3 sequence is CSVETGGSYEQYF. CDR3 sequence (DNA): TGCAGCGTTGAAACAGGAGGATCCTACGAGCAGTACTTC.

V usage is TRBV18 and J usage is TRBJ1-4; 7 bases agree with TRBD1. V was clipped by 5 bases and J by 5 bases; unmatched bases: 11. CDR3 size: 16 residues. Germline values: CDR1 KGHSH, CDR2 LQKENI. In nucleotides, the CDR3 is TGTGCCAGCTCAGCCGAGCAGGGACAGCGAAATGAAAAACTGTTTTTT. Protein sequence: CASSAEQGQRNEKLFF.

The CDR3 region has the DNA TGTGCCAGCAGCCAAGGATCTAGCGGAGATACCTACAATGAGCAGTACTTC. Translating gives CASSQGSSGDTYNEQYF. The genes are TRBV3-1 and TRBJ2-1; TRBD2 matches at 7 bases. Near its end, the DNA agrees better with TRBJ2-7, so the J call may be wrong. Germline CDR1 LGHDT, CDR2 YNNKEL (reference sequence). The CDR3 spans 17 residues.

The rearrangement links TRBV7-2 to TRBJ2-1, with D perhaps given as TRBD1 or TRBD2 (5 bases each). The V end lost 8 bases, the J end lost 4 bases, and 15 bases lay between the germline ends. The CDR3 consists of 14 residues. The germline V gene has CDR1 SGHTA and CDR2 FQGNSA. In nucleotides, the CDR3 is TGTGCCAGCGCTAGGGACCCCTCATACAATGAGCAGTTCTTC. This gives the protein CASARDPSYNEQFF.

The chain carries TRBV11-2 and TRBJ2-5, with 7 bases lining up with TRBD1. This CDR3 is 13 amino acids long. Losses at the gene ends were 3 bases for V and 5 bases for J; bases not matched to a gene: 3. Germline V CDR1 and CDR2: SGHAT, FQNNGV. CDR3 sequence reads: CASSFGQAETQYF. In nucleotides, the CDR3 is TGTGCCAGCAGCTTCGGACAGGCGGAGACCCAGTACTTC.